Each of the 4 T cell receptor beta chains below was sequenced from the same sample in a study of blood T cell repertoires in COVID-19. Produced via immunoSEQ multiplex PCR; TCRdb's table is partial and in-frame only. The table records over 60,000 clones, 84% of them present only once. The specimen sequenced was peripheral blood. These receptors were collected from a man aged 50-59 years with COVID-19, enrolled during active disease.

This chain connects TRBV4-2 to TRBJ2-5; 8 bases map to TRBD2. The CDR3 runs 16 residues. Germline assignment: CDR1 LGHNA and CDR2 YNFKEQ. J was trimmed by 0 bases and V by 1 base; bases with no gene match: 4. The CDR3 DNA is TGTGCCAGCAGCCAAGTTAGCGGGGCCAACCAAGAGACCCAGTACTTC. Protein: CASSQVSGANQETQYF.

The V and J genes are TRBV19 and TRBJ1-6, with 7 positions matching TRBD1. Germline values: CDR1 LNHDA, CDR2 SQIVND (reference sequence). With V trimmed by 4 bases and J by 7 bases, 13 bases remained unmatched. The CDR3 sequence is 17 residues long. CDR3 sequence (DNA): TGTGCCAGTAGTACAGGCCTAAGGGGGCAGGGGAATTCACCCCTCCACTTT. Residues: CASSTGLRGQGNSPLHF. The complete variable domain, with remaining parts taken from reference TRBV19 and TRBJ1-6, reads DGGITQSPKYLFRKEGQNVTLSCEQNLNHDAMYWYRQDPGQGLRLIYYSQIVNDFQKGDIAEGYSVSREKKESFPLTVTSAQKNPTAFYLCASSTGLRGQGNSPLHFGNGTRLTVT.

The rearrangement joins TRBV5-6 to TRBJ2-7; D is undetermined. Germline lookup yields CDR1 SGHDT and CDR2 YYEEEE. Between the trimmed V and J ends, which lost 2 bases and 5 bases, there was a span of 8 bases. The CDR3 has 12 residues. The CDR3 DNA reads as TGTGCCAGCAGCTTAATGAGGAACGAGCAGTACTTC. Residues: CASSLMRNEQYF.

The DNA for the CDR3 is TGTGCCAGCAGACCTAATAGCGGGGGGGCTCACACAGATACGCAGTATTTT. Translated: CASRPNSGGAHTDTQYF. J is TRBJ2-3 and V is TRBV7-2; TRBD2 aligns across 11 bases. The CDR3 runs 17 residues. V trimming: 6 bases; J trimming: 2 bases; junction bases outside the gene matches: 10. Per germline, CDR1 SGHTA and CDR2 FQGNSA.